This TCR beta chain comes out of a study of blood T cells in healthy people across ages. The use of a sample-barcoded 5' primer and a J-beta primer mix characterized a second PCR of about 7 to 12 cycles. TCRdb itself ran the 5' RACE reads through MiXCR, one entry per CDR3 protein. The sample lists approximately 730,000 distinct CDR3 sequences, 53% occurring once. This receptor was obtained from a man at least 80 years old in good health. Sequenced: blood.

CDR3 in amino acids: CASTNPGAREQYF. The CDR3 coding sequence is TGTGCCAGCACCAACCCAGGCGCGCGAGAGCAGTACTTC. The V and J genes are TRBV7-3 and TRBJ2-4; D gene ambiguous. The CDR3 contains 13 residues. V lost 7 bases to trimming and J lost 13 bases, with 20 bases between them. Germline CDR1 is SGHTA and CDR2 is FQGTGA. Full variable domain (outside the CDR3, taken from reference TRBV7-3 and TRBJ2-4): GAGVSQTPSNKVTEKGKYVELRCDPISGHTALYWYRQSLGQGPEFLIYFQGTGAADDSGLPNDRFFAVRPEGSVSTLKIQRTERGDSAVYLCASTNPGAREQYFGAGTRLSVL.